This T cell receptor (beta chain) was recorded in a study of shared clonotypes between healthy human individuals. Whole-study context: Per-donor plates numbered three CD4 naive, three CD4 memory, two CD8 naive and one CD8 memory. Overall study results and limits: Relative to clonotypes present in all four donors, those not shared had lower generation probabilities.

On this clone: The antigen remains undetermined.

Germline V gene sequence: CDR1 MGHRA, CDR2 YSYEKL. V lost 0 bases, J lost 13 bases, and 10 bases stayed unmatched. This CDR3 has 15 amino acids. Some clones are missing from TCRdb's copy, which holds only in-frame ones; the method was immunoSEQ multiplex PCR. In the table there are under 1,100,000 clones, about 74% of which are singletons. V gene TRBV4-1 combines with J gene TRBJ2-1; TRBD2 aligns across 9 bases. The sequence was collected from a man between 18 and 35 years old in good health. Sample: memory CD4+ T cells sorted from blood. Sample subset: CD45RA-negative fraction. The CDR3 DNA reads as TGCGCCAGCAGCCAAGATCATACGCGGGGGGGGGCTCAGTTCTTC. It yields the protein CASSQDHTRGGAQFF.